This T cell receptor (beta chain) was documented in a study of blood T cell repertoires in COVID-19. Study-wide context: There were acute and convalescent COVID-19 samples, and they came from the United States, Italy and Spain. In each case, the material was cDNA or gDNA derived from T cells, B-cell-depleted T cells, or PBMCs.

With 4 bases clipped from V and 4 bases from J, the junction kept 0 bases outside the gene matches. The CDR3 is 13 amino acids. The V gene's germline CDR1 is ENHRY and CDR2 SYGVKD. In the original processing: From reference gene primer amplification, estimates of nucleated cell counts were derived. Clones were sequenced by immunoSEQ multiplex PCR, and TCRdb holds only the in-frame ones, with some missing. That table supplies the V and J calls and clone size; D and trimming were determined from the DNA. The sample yields about 59,000 clones, approximately 79% seen once. The chain is built from TRBV10-3 and TRBJ1-1; 10 nucleotides agree with TRBD1. The sequenced sample was peripheral blood. The source of this sequence is a man between 60 and 75 years old with acute or convalescent COVID-19. CDR3 region: CAISGTGGTEAFF. The CDR3 DNA reads TGTGCCATCAGTGGGACAGGGGGCACTGAAGCTTTCTTT.